This TCR beta chain was documented in a study of CD8 T cells in Susac syndrome. The authors sequenced TCR beta from blood CD8+ and CD4+ T cells. The control participants were healthy donors, and these controls were matched with respect to both age and sex. Germline V CDR1 and CDR2: SQVTM, ANQGSEA. CDR3 size: 13 residues. Trimming removed 6 bases from V and 4 bases from J, with 13 bases in between. Random hexamers were used to reverse transcribe the RNA input (about 0.5 to 1 ug). immunoSEQ multiplex PCR amplified TCR beta CDR3 across 54 Vbeta, 13 Jbeta. TCRdb used MiXCR to reprocess the immunoSEQ multiplex PCR reads, holding one entry per CDR3 protein. The table lists 150,000 to 200,000 distinct CDR3 sequences, 90% to 95% of them singletons.

The sequence came from a human donor in good health. J is TRBJ1-5 and V is TRBV29-1; D possibly corresponds to TRBD1 (5 bases). Sequences were obtained from CD4+ T cells from PBMCs. In nucleotides, the CDR3 is TGCAGCGTCGGCCGGGGCCGGAATCAGCCCCAGCATTTT. This encodes CSVGRGRNQPQHF.